The 8 T cell receptor beta chains below come from one sample, sequenced in a study of regulatory T cells in long-lasting Graves disease. CDR3 regions were amplified by Arm-PCR using iRepertoire HTBI primers to build TCR beta libraries. TCRdb reanalysed the multiplex PCR reads using MiXCR and keeps one entry per CDR3 protein. Of 200,000 to 250,000 distinct CDR3 sequences in the sample, roughly 20% were seen once. The time point: newly diagnosed GD, antithyroid drugs for less than 3 months. Researchers made the TCR library from RNA that was extracted from PBMCs. The same data also went into a second study, on T cells in Graves' hyperthyroidism and ophthalmopathy.

The input for sequencing was peripheral blood mononuclear cells (PBMCs), taken at new diagnosis, from a patient treated with antithyroid drugs. The receptors were sampled from a woman aged 25-40 years with Graves disease.

The table lists this clonotype with many counts. V and J are TRBV2 and TRBJ1-2, with no clear D. The V gene's germline CDR1 is SNHLY and CDR2 FYNNEI. This CDR3 spans 13 amino acids. V lost 7 bases, J lost 4 bases, and 13 bases lay in between. In nucleotides, the CDR3 is TGTGCCAGCATCGCGGACGGCCTCTATGGCTACACCTTC. It is translated as CASIADGLYGYTF.

The chain has TRBV20-1 and TRBJ2-3, with D perhaps assigned TRBD1 or TRBD2 (6 bases each). The CDR3 spans 15 residues. The V gene's germline CDR1 is DFQATT and CDR2 SNEGSKA (reference sequence). V was clipped by 6 bases and J by 1 base, with 17 bases between them. Here the CDR3 reads CSAQAAGGRTDTQYF. CDR3 in DNA: TGCAGTGCCCAAGCCGCCGGGGGCCGCACAGATACGCAGTATTTT.

This clonotype was observed a handful of times. The gene calls are TRBV9 and TRBJ1-5; perhaps TRBD1 as D (6 bases). CDR1 and CDR2 from the germline V gene are SGDLS and YYNGEE. This CDR3 comprises 14 residues. Trimming cost V 5 bases and J 4 bases, with 13 bases left between them. DNA of the CDR3: TGTGCCAGCAGTGCCCAGGGGAAGAATCAGCCCCAGCATTTT. This encodes CASSAQGKNQPQHF.

This clonotype was seen at least ten times. This chain links TRBV18 with TRBJ1-4; no definite D call. Trimming pared 4 bases from V and 5 bases from J, leaving 17 bases between. CDR1 and CDR2 from the germline V gene are KGHSH and LQKENI. The CDR3 has 16 amino acids. The DNA of the CDR3 is TGTGCCAGCTCACTCCTTGGGTCGGAACTCAATGAAAAACTGTTTTTT. This codes for CASSLLGSELNEKLFF.

The sample holds many counts of this clonotype. The rearrangement uses TRBV20-1 and TRBJ2-3; no clear D gene. The CDR3 has 13 residues. V shed 0 bases and J shed 2 bases, with 6 bases lying between them. Germline V gene lookup returns CDR1 DFQATT and CDR2 SNEGSKA (reference sequence). As DNA, the CDR3 is TGCAGTGCTAGAGATCTGGTCACAGATACGCAGTATTTT. Protein product: CSARDLVTDTQYF.

At least ten counts were recorded for this clonotype. The chain carries TRBV14 and TRBJ2-1; weak D call: TRBD1 (5 bases). Trimming removed 4 bases at V and 9 bases at J, with 13 bases between. Germline lookup yields CDR1 SGHDN and CDR2 FVKESK. This CDR3 has 13 residues. The CDR3 DNA reads TGTGCCAGCAGCCCGCAGGGTATCGGTGAGCAGTTCTTC. This translates into CASSPQGIGEQFF.

The table lists this clonotype with many counts. The chain couples TRBV10-1 to TRBJ2-3; D unresolved. Germline-derived CDR1 and CDR2 are WNHNN and SYGVQD (reference sequence). The V gene lost 4 bases and the J gene lost 8 bases, with 10 bases spanning the gap. The CDR3 has 12 residues. The CDR3 DNA sequence: TGCGCCAGCAGTGGGGGTCGCGGTACGCAGTATTTT. Translating it yields CASSGGRGTQYF.

On this clonotype: With only one base between it and a far larger clone, this is likely a read error. This chain joins TRBV2 and TRBJ2-5, with D hard to call. The CDR3 has 13 amino acids. V lost 8 bases, J lost 7 bases, and 17 bases lay in between. The V gene's germline CDR1 is SNHLY and CDR2 FYNNEI. DNA for the CDR3: TGTGCCAGCTCACCACTTGGAGCAGGGACCCAGTACTTC. Translated: CASSPLGAGTQYF.